These 29 T cell receptor beta chains were all obtained from the same sample, sequenced in a study of T cells after yellow fever vaccination. TCRdb redid the calling of the 5' RACE reads with MiXCR, one entry per CDR3 protein. This sample has some 30,000 distinct CDR3 sequences, with 3.5% to 5% found just once. Sequencing was performed on CD8+ T cells sorted from PBMCs, taken 5 days after the yellow fever booster vaccination. The receptors shown here come from a man aged 25 to 40 who received the YFV17D yellow fever vaccine.

This clonotype was counted at least ten times. The chain has TRBV20-1 and TRBJ2-1; TRBD2 matches 8 bases. The germline V gene has CDR1 DFQATT and CDR2 SNEGSKA (reference sequence). The CDR3 is 16 amino acids. The V segment lost 0 bases and the J segment 5 bases; nucleotides outside the gene matches: 9. The CDR3 spells CSARDWVTSVDNEQFF. The CDR3 nucleotides read TGCAGTGCTAGAGATTGGGTGACTAGCGTCGACAATGAGCAGTTCTTC.

This clonotype was counted ten times or more. This sequence joins TRBV5-4 and TRBJ2-5, with 12 positions matching TRBD2. The germline V gene encodes CDR1 SGHNT and CDR2 YYREEE (reference sequence). CDR3 length: 15 amino acids. The J segment lost 4 bases and the V segment lost 0 bases, leaving 1 base of the junction unmatched. The CDR3 sequence: CASSLALAGGETQYF. DNA of the CDR3: TGTGCCAGCAGCTTGGCACTAGCGGGAGGAGAGACCCAGTACTTC.

In this sample, this clonotype turned up many times. The genes are TRBV10-3 and TRBJ2-1; D could derive from TRBD1 or TRBD2 (5 bases each). This CDR3 contains 12 residues. Germline V lookup: CDR1 ENHRY, CDR2 SYGVKD. Trimming pared 4 bases from V and 7 bases from J, leaving 8 bases between. Here the CDR3 reads CAISGEGNEQFF. The CDR3 region has the DNA TGTGCCATCAGTGGAGAGGGGAATGAGCAGTTCTTC.

This clonotype has at least ten counts. The chain uses TRBV12-3 or TRBV12-4 and TRBJ2-1; 7 nucleotides match TRBD1. The J segment lost 6 bases and the V segment lost 2 bases, leaving 13 bases of the junction unmatched. The CDR3 extends over 17 amino acids. In DNA, the CDR3 is TGTGCCAGCAGTTTAAATCGACCCGGTTGGGACAGCAATGAGCAGTTCTTC. This gives the protein CASSLNRPGWDSNEQFF.

There are many counts of this clonotype. The chain employs TRBV28 and TRBJ2-1; unclear D gene. Germline CDR1 is MDHEN and CDR2 is SYDVKM. This CDR3 spans 14 amino acids. V was trimmed by 7 bases and J by 0 bases, leaving 10 bases between them. The CDR3 sequence is CASTDPPSYNEQFF. Here the CDR3 DNA reads TGTGCCAGCACCGACCCTCCCTCCTACAATGAGCAGTTCTTC. Complete variable domain (other parts from reference TRBV28 and TRBJ2-1): DVKVTQSSRYLVKRTGEKVFLECVQDMDHENMFWYRQDPGLGLRLIYFSYDVKMKEKGDIPEGYSVSREKKERFSLILESASTNQTSMYLCASTDPPSYNEQFFGPGTRLTVL.

This clonotype was seen ten or more times. The J gene is TRBJ2-7, the V gene TRBV5-1, with D perhaps matching TRBD1 (5 bases). V lost 2 bases and J 4 bases, leaving 7 bases between the germline ends. The CDR3 runs to 12 residues. Germline-derived CDR1 and CDR2 are SGHRS and YFSETQ. CDR3 sequence (DNA): TGCGCCAGCAGCTTAGGGGAATACGAGCAGTACTTC. As protein: CASSLGEYEQYF.

Many counts were recorded for this clonotype. The rearrangement uses TRBV9 and TRBJ1-5; D call uncertain. CDR1 and CDR2 from the germline V gene are SGDLS and YYNGEE. This CDR3 is 13 amino acids long. V dropped 4 bases and J dropped 4 bases, with 9 bases sitting between them. CDR3 DNA sequence: TGTGCCAGCAGCTCCCTAGGAAATCAGCCCCAGCATTTT. Translating it yields CASSSLGNQPQHF.

This clonotype was seen a few times. This chain uses TRBV11-2 with TRBJ2-3; TRBD1 matches 11 bases. Per the germline V gene, CDR1 is SGHAT and CDR2 is FQNNGV. J gave up 9 bases and V 3 bases, and 5 bases lay outside the gene matches. The CDR3 has 14 amino acids. The CDR3: CASSLDRGRITQYF. The CDR3 region has the DNA TGTGCCAGCAGCTTGGACAGGGGGCGTATAACGCAGTATTTT.

In its sample, this clonotype was seen many times. The rearrangement links TRBV28 to TRBJ2-1; D may match TRBD1 or TRBD2 (5 bases each). Germline V gene sequence: CDR1 MDHEN, CDR2 SYDVKM. CDR3 length: 14 residues. Trimming pared 3 bases from V and 8 bases from J, leaving 14 bases between. CDR3 sequence reads: CASSFLGVVDEQFF. DNA of the CDR3: TGTGCCAGCAGTTTCTTGGGGGTAGTCGATGAGCAGTTCTTC.

This clonotype has at least ten counts. The chain recombines TRBV29-1 with TRBJ2-7; 7 bases map to TRBD2. There are 13 residues in the CDR3. CDR1 SQVTM and CDR2 ANQGSEA come from the germline V gene. Germline trimming cut 2 bases from V and 3 bases from J; bases unmatched to any gene: 4. This CDR3 reads CSVEFGEGYEQYF. As DNA, the CDR3 is TGCAGCGTTGAATTTGGGGAGGGCTACGAGCAGTACTTC.

This clonotype has ten or more counts. The chain is built from TRBV25-1 and TRBJ2-1; 9 nucleotides match TRBD1. J lost 3 bases, V lost 2 bases, and 2 bases had no gene match. CDR1 is MGHDK and CDR2 is SYGVNS in the germline V gene. The CDR3 length is 15 residues. CDR3 sequence (DNA): TGTGCCAGCAGTGAACAGGGACAGGGCTACAATGAGCAGTTCTTC. Its translation: CASSEQGQGYNEQFF.

This clonotype was detected many times. The chain links TRBV23-1 to TRBJ1-2; D not resolved. TRBV23-1 is filed as an ORF, its function uncertain. The CDR3 runs 14 residues. V lost 0 bases and J lost 4, with 9 bases in between. As DNA, the CDR3 is TGCGCCAGCAGTCAATCGCTGTATTCCTATGGCTACACCTTC. It codes for CASSQSLYSYGYTF.

At least ten counts were recorded for this clonotype. The rearrangement uses TRBV20-1 and TRBJ2-7; perhaps TRBD2 as D (6 bases). CDR1 is DFQATT, CDR2 SNEGSKA, per germline (reference sequence). This CDR3 is 13 amino acids long. V gave up 8 bases and J gave up 3 bases, with 17 bases separating them. The DNA of the CDR3 is TGCAGTCACCGGGTAGGCGGGGACTACGAGCAGTACTTC. Translating gives CSHRVGGDYEQYF.

This clonotype was counted many times. J is TRBJ2-1 and V is TRBV5-6; D unresolved. CDR1 is SGHDT and CDR2 is YYEEEE in the germline V gene. The CDR3 has 15 residues. The V end was cut by 5 bases, the J end by 0 bases, with 12 bases between. The CDR3 nucleotides are TGTGCCAGCAGTCTTCCCAAGAGCTCCTACAATGAGCAGTTCTTC. Protein: CASSLPKSSYNEQFF.

This clonotype was detected ten times or more. This rearrangement joins TRBV5-1 to TRBJ1-2; tentatively, D is TRBD1 (5 bases). V lost 4 bases and J lost 4, with 14 bases in between. CDR3 length: 14 amino acids. Germline values: CDR1 SGHRS, CDR2 YFSETQ. The CDR3 loop is CASSESGLGYGYTF. CDR3 sequence (DNA): TGCGCCAGCAGCGAGTCGGGACTAGGCTATGGCTACACCTTC. Using reference TRBV5-1 and TRBJ1-2 for the parts outside the CDR3, the full variable domain is KAGVTQTPRYLIKTRGQQVTLSCSPISGHRSVSWYQQTPGQGLQFLFEYFSETQRNKGNFPGRFSGRQFSNSRSEMNVSTLELGDSALYLCASSESGLGYGYTFGSGTRLTVV.

This clonotype was observed at least ten times. The chain combines TRBV6-6 with TRBJ2-7; D ambiguous. Germline V gives CDR1 MNHNY, CDR2 SVGAGI (reference sequence). The CDR3 loop spans 12 amino acids. The ends were cut back, 8 bases at V and 1 base at J, with 9 bases in the middle. Here the CDR3 reads CASADGSYEQYF. The CDR3 DNA reads as TGTGCCAGCGCCGACGGTTCCTACGAGCAGTACTTC.

The chain carries TRBV6-1 and TRBJ2-3, with 8 nucleotides matching TRBD1. Germline loops: CDR1 MNHNS, CDR2 SASEGT. After removal of 6 bases from V and 6 bases from J, the junction contained 8 bases not matched to a gene. The CDR3 sequence is 14 residues long. CDR3 DNA: TGTGCCAGCAGGACAGGGGTTAGTTCGGATACGCAGTATTTT. This encodes CASRTGVSSDTQYF.

This clonotype was observed at least ten times. The chain links TRBV7-8 to TRBJ1-5, with 7 bases fitting TRBD1. Germline V gene sequence: CDR1 SGHVS, CDR2 FQNEAQ. Trimming at V came to 7 bases and at J to 2 bases, leaving 14 bases not matched to a gene. This CDR3 has 17 amino acids. This chain's CDR3 is CASTILGGGPGNQPQHF. DNA for the CDR3: TGTGCCAGCACCATACTGGGAGGGGGCCCGGGCAATCAGCCCCAGCATTTT.

In its sample, this clonotype was seen many times. CDR3 amino acids: CASSLAQGQETQYF. In DNA form, the CDR3 reads TGTGCCAGCAGCTTGGCACAGGGCCAAGAGACCCAGTACTTC. V and J are TRBV7-8 and TRBJ2-5; a weak D match, TRBD1 (6 bases). This CDR3 spans 14 amino acids. The V gene's germline CDR1 is SGHVS and CDR2 FQNEAQ. Trimming cost V 3 bases and J 1 base, with 9 bases left between them.

This clonotype has a count of ten or more. The chain links TRBV4-3 to TRBJ2-1; D possibly corresponds to TRBD2 (6 bases). Germline lookup yields CDR1 LGHNA and CDR2 YSLEER. Trimming removed 4 bases at V and 9 bases at J, with 13 bases between. CDR3 length: 13 residues. CDR3 sequence: CASSPLSGAEQFF. The CDR3 region has the DNA TGCGCCAGCAGCCCCTTGTCGGGAGCTGAGCAGTTCTTC.

Concerning this clonotype itself: Being one base from a much bigger clone, this may be a read error. The chain carries TRBV2 and TRBJ2-7, with TRBD1 as a possible D gene (6 bases). CDR1 is SNHLY, CDR2 FYNNEI, per germline. The CDR3 consists of 15 residues. This chain's CDR3 is CASITGTLVSYEQCF. DNA of the CDR3: TGTGCCAGCATAACCGGGACACTCGTCTCCTACGAGCAGTGCTTC.

There are many counts of this clonotype. The V call is TRBV7-9, the J call TRBJ2-3; a weak D match, TRBD2 (5 bases). The CDR3 is 16 residues long. Trimming removed 4 bases at V and 2 bases at J, with 16 bases between. CDR1 SEHNR and CDR2 FQNEAQ come from the germline V gene (reference sequence). CDR3 amino acids: CASSSRRTDPTDTQYF. The CDR3 DNA is TGTGCCAGCAGCTCCCGGAGGACCGACCCCACAGATACGCAGTATTTT.

This clonotype was counted many times. This chain connects TRBV18 to TRBJ2-5; 7 bases are a match to TRBD1. V was clipped by 5 bases and J by 2 bases; unmatched bases: 8. Germline-derived CDR1 and CDR2 are KGHSH and LQKENI. The CDR3 totals 15 residues. The CDR3 loop is CASSDRQGRQETQYF. Here the CDR3 DNA reads TGTGCCAGCTCAGACAGACAGGGTCGACAAGAGACCCAGTACTTC.

This clonotype was detected many times. The CDR3 bases are TGTGCCAGTAGTATTTACAACAGTCCGATGAACACTGAAGCTTTCTTT. Encoded protein: CASSIYNSPMNTEAFF. V gene TRBV19 combines with J gene TRBJ1-1; D is unresolved. The CDR3 is made up of 16 amino acids. V dropped 3 bases and J dropped 0 bases, with 14 bases sitting between them. The V gene's germline CDR1 is LNHDA and CDR2 SQIVND (reference sequence).

Ten or more counts support this clonotype. J is TRBJ2-1 and V is TRBV12-3 or TRBV12-4; perhaps D is TRBD1 or TRBD2 (5 bases each). The CDR3 totals 13 residues. V was cut by 6 bases and J by 4 bases, with 10 bases left in between. CDR3 in amino acids: CASSPGPYNEQFF. The CDR3 bases are TGTGCCAGCAGCCCGGGACCATACAATGAGCAGTTCTTC.

Worth noting for this clonotype: Being one base from a much bigger clone, this may be a read error. The chain links TRBV29-1 to TRBJ1-2; no firm D call. CDR1 is SQVTM and CDR2 is ANQGSEA in the germline V gene. The CDR3 length is 11 residues. In nucleotides, the CDR3 is TGCAGCGTTGAAGGAGTATATGACTACACCTTC. Translation: CSVEGVYDYTF.

In its sample, this clonotype was seen many times. The chain carries TRBV5-1 and TRBJ2-4; no clear D. V was cut by 5 bases and J by 2 bases, with 17 bases left in between. Germline V gives CDR1 SGHRS, CDR2 YFSETQ. The CDR3 has 16 residues. DNA of the CDR3: TGCGCCAGCAGGGGCGAGAGGAAGAGTACCAAAAACATTCAGTACTTC. Translated: CASRGERKSTKNIQYF.

As to this clonotype: This may come from a read error, since a much larger clone is one base off. The genes are TRBV29-1 and TRBJ2-7, with a tentative D call TRBD2 (5 bases). The germline V gene encodes CDR1 SQVTM and CDR2 ANQGSEA. V lost 6 bases and J 9 bases, leaving 24 bases between the germline ends. This CDR3 has 14 residues. CDR3 nucleotide sequence: TGCAGCGTGGACGGTATGTGGGCAGGCCGGGGGCAGTACTTC. Its protein product is CSVDGMWAGRGQYF.

In this sample, this clonotype turned up many times. The chain uses TRBV20-1 and TRBJ1-4; D not resolved. The CDR3 runs to 13 residues. V lost 1 base to trimming and J lost 8 bases, with 11 bases between them. CDR1 and CDR2 (germline): DFQATT, SNEGSKA (reference sequence). CDR3 DNA sequence: TGCAGTGCTAGAGCGGGATATTCCGAAAAACTGTTTTTT. Amino acids: CSARAGYSEKLFF.